A single sample is the source of the 7 T cell receptor beta chains below, sequenced in a study of T cell responses to AZD1222 COVID-19 vaccine. Repertoires were generated with immunoSEQ multiplex PCR, while TCRdb's copy carries only in-frame clones and drops some. The sample yields 120,000 or so clones, around 85% seen once. The sample in question was peripheral blood, obtained on day 0 of AZD1222 vaccination. The receptor source for this set is an adult in good health.

This chain links TRBV27 with TRBJ2-3; either TRBD1 or TRBD2 may fit D (7 bases each). The CDR3 covers 16 residues. CDR1 is MNHEY, CDR2 SMNVEV, per germline (reference sequence). The ends were cut back, 4 bases at V and 0 bases at J, with 14 bases in the middle. The CDR3 region is CASSSRGGISTDTQYF. As DNA, the CDR3 is TGTGCCAGCAGTTCCAGGGGGGGAATTAGCACAGATACGCAGTATTTT.

The chain recombines TRBV16 with TRBJ2-1, with D possibly being TRBD1 (5 bases). Germline CDR1 reads KGHSY; CDR2 reads FQNENV. Trimming removed 2 bases from V and 6 bases from J, with 14 bases in between. This CDR3 has 15 residues. This chain's CDR3 is CASSQGQGPPNEQFF. CDR3 DNA sequence: TGTGCCAGCAGCCAAGGCCAGGGTCCCCCCAATGAGCAGTTCTTC.

V and J are TRBV9 and TRBJ2-1; 7 bases align to TRBD2. The CDR3 is 14 amino acids. The junction had 8 bases not matched to a gene; V was cut back by 2 bases and J by 9 bases. Germline CDR1 reads SGDLS; CDR2 reads YYNGEE. CDR3 DNA sequence: TGTGCCAGCAGCGTTCGCGGGAGTGTGGTTGAGCAGTTCTTC. Translating it yields CASSVRGSVVEQFF.

The J gene is TRBJ1-1, the V gene TRBV6-5; possible D gene TRBD1, 6 bases. The germline gives CDR1 MNHEY, CDR2 SVGAGI. V was pared by 7 bases and J by 7 bases, with 16 bases between. The CDR3 sequence is 13 residues long. DNA of the CDR3: TGTGCCAGCACCGAAGGCCGGGGGCTTGAAGCTTTCTTT. Its translation is CASTEGRGLEAFF.

This clone appeared a single time. The J gene is TRBJ2-7, the V gene TRBV29-1; TRBD1 might be the D (5 bases). Germline V gene lookup returns CDR1 SQVTM and CDR2 ANQGSEA. CDR3 length: 13 residues. V was pared by 4 bases and J by 3 bases, with 13 bases between. The CDR3, as DNA: TGCAGCGTTGGGAAGGGGCCCGTCTACGAGCAGTACTTC. It translates to CSVGKGPVYEQYF.

This clone was recorded once. The chain recombines TRBV3-1 (or the pseudogene TRBV3-2) with TRBJ1-2, with unresolved D. Germline V gene data show CDR1 as LGHDT and CDR2 as YNNKEL (reference sequence). V was clipped by 1 base and J by 2 bases, with 8 bases between them. The CDR3 loop spans 14 amino acids. This CDR3 reads CASSQAWTNYGYTF. The CDR3 DNA follows: TGTGCCAGCAGCCAAGCTTGGACCAACTATGGCTACACCTTC.

The chain employs TRBV7-9 and TRBJ1-1; no firm D call. Between the trimmed V and J ends, which lost 3 bases and 5 bases, there was a span of 7 bases. The CDR3 sequence is 12 residues long. Germline-derived CDR1 and CDR2 are SEHNR and FQNEAQ (reference sequence). The CDR3 reads CASSLPGTEAFF. CDR3 DNA: TGTGCCAGCAGCTTGCCGGGGACTGAAGCTTTCTTT.